Shown below are 14 T cell receptor beta chains from a single sample sequenced in a study of OX40 agonist ivuxolimab in advanced cancers. Profiled with immunoSEQ multiplex PCR; TCRdb holds only in-frame clones, not every one. This table holds over 50,000 clones, around nine tenths found once. Sequences were derived from CD4+ or CD8+ T cells sorted from blood, sampled in a trial of the OX40 agonist ivuxolimab. Every receptor here comes from an adult with an advanced solid tumor such as melanoma, head and neck, liver or kidney cancer.

The count of this clone is one. This rearrangement joins TRBV19 to TRBJ2-1; tentatively, D is TRBD1 or TRBD2 (5 bases each). The CDR3 runs to 15 residues. Germline lookup yields CDR1 LNHDA and CDR2 SQIVND (reference sequence). V dropped 5 bases and J dropped 3 bases, with 14 bases sitting between them. The chain's CDR3 is CASSLGVFVYNEQFF. As DNA, the CDR3 is TGTGCCAGTAGTCTGGGGGTTTTTGTCTACAATGAGCAGTTCTTC.

The CDR3 region has the DNA TGTGCCAGCAGTACCAGTTGGAGCACTGAAGCTTTCTTT. This translates into CASSTSWSTEAFF. V usage is TRBV6-5 and J usage is TRBJ1-1; no clear D gene. The V gene lost 5 bases and the J gene lost 4 bases, with 11 bases spanning the gap. Germline-derived CDR1 and CDR2 are MNHEY and SVGAGI. There are 13 residues in the CDR3.

The chain couples TRBV7-9 to TRBJ1-2; perhaps TRBD1 as D (5 bases). V lost 1 base, J lost 7 bases, and 19 bases lay in between. CDR1 is SEHNR and CDR2 is FQNEAQ in the germline V gene (reference sequence). This CDR3 region has 16 residues. This chain's CDR3 is CASSLGMEAGRAGYTF. The CDR3 nucleotides are TGTGCCAGCAGCTTAGGAATGGAGGCAGGGCGGGCTGGCTACACCTTC.

The rearrangement links TRBV28 to TRBJ2-1; tentative D call: TRBD1 (6 bases). The germline CDR1 and CDR2 sequences are MDHEN and SYDVKM. V dropped 5 bases and J dropped 8 bases, with 13 bases sitting between them. This CDR3 region has 13 residues. The CDR3 loop is CASSGPYRDEQFF. The CDR3 DNA follows: TGTGCCAGCAGTGGACCGTACAGGGATGAGCAGTTCTTC.

The genes are TRBV19 and TRBJ2-1, with 10 bases identical to TRBD2. The CDR3 has 15 amino acids. Germline values: CDR1 LNHDA, CDR2 SQIVND (reference sequence). J was trimmed by 8 bases and V by 2 bases; bases with no gene match: 6. The CDR3 sequence: CASSILTSGNDEQFF. The CDR3 region has the DNA TGTGCCAGTAGTATATTAACTAGCGGGAACGATGAGCAGTTCTTC.

The chain is built from TRBV27 and TRBJ2-5; 8 bases map to TRBD1. Germline lookup yields CDR1 MNHEY and CDR2 SMNVEV (reference sequence). The junction had 10 bases not matched to a gene; V was cut back by 5 bases and J by 5 bases. The CDR3 has 15 residues. DNA of the CDR3: TGTGCCAGCAGTCCCACAGGGGGACCAGGGGAGACCCAGTACTTC. Protein: CASSPTGGPGETQYF.

The genes are TRBV10-1 and TRBJ2-1; D is ambiguous. V dropped 8 bases and J dropped 9 bases, with 14 bases sitting between them. CDR1 and CDR2 from the germline V gene are WNHNN and SYGVQD (reference sequence). This CDR3 comprises 12 residues. The CDR3: CASSSGSGEQFF. CDR3 in DNA: TGCGCCAGCTCCTCGGGTTCGGGTGAGCAGTTCTTC.

The chain carries TRBV13 and TRBJ2-5; 7 bases are a match to TRBD1. Germline loops: CDR1 PRHDT, CDR2 FYEKMQ (reference sequence). This CDR3 has 14 amino acids. J was trimmed by 3 bases and V by 5 bases; bases with no gene match: 6. This CDR3 is CASSMYRGEETQYF. CDR3 in DNA: TGTGCCAGCAGCATGTACAGGGGCGAAGAGACCCAGTACTTC.

The CDR3 DNA sequence: TGTGCCAGCAGCAAAGCGCGGTCTAGTGTGGATGAGCAGTTCTTC. It is translated as CASSKARSSVDEQFF. The chain joins TRBV21-1 to TRBJ2-1; the table's D call, TRBD2, was not checked against the DNA. TRBV21-1 is shown as a pseudogene. The CDR3 covers 15 residues.

V and J are TRBV29-1 and TRBJ2-6; 7 nucleotides align to TRBD1. The CDR3 totals 15 residues. Germline V gene sequence: CDR1 SQVTM, CDR2 ANQGSEA. The trim removed 6 bases at V and 0 bases at J, leaving 5 bases unmatched. This chain's CDR3 is CSVAGTASGANVLTF. In nucleotides, the CDR3 is TGCAGCGTCGCCGGGACAGCCTCTGGGGCCAACGTCCTGACTTTC.

The rearrangement uses TRBV7-9 and TRBJ2-1, with 11 bases matching TRBD2. V was clipped by 1 base and J by 8 bases; unmatched bases: 7. The germline V gene has CDR1 SEHNR and CDR2 FQNEAQ (reference sequence). CDR3 size: 16 residues. This CDR3 reads CASSLGLAGGIDEQFF. The CDR3 bases are TGTGCCAGCAGCTTAGGCCTAGCGGGAGGAATAGATGAGCAGTTCTTC.

The chain employs TRBV28 and TRBJ1-2, with a weak D call TRBD1 (5 bases). Germline lookup yields CDR1 MDHEN and CDR2 SYDVKM. The V gene lost 5 bases and the J gene lost 3 bases, with 13 bases spanning the gap. The CDR3 runs to 14 residues. The CDR3, as DNA: TGTGCCAGCAGTGGCAGCGGGGGGTACTATGGCTACACCTTC. This sequence encodes CASSGSGGYYGYTF.

DNA for the CDR3: TGTGCCAGCACCCGGCAAGCGGGAGCGATCACAGATACGCAGTATTTT. Amino acids: CASTRQAGAITDTQYF. The chain joins TRBV28 to TRBJ2-3; 8 nucleotides line up with TRBD2. The germline CDR1 and CDR2 sequences are MDHEN and SYDVKM. The ends lost 7 bases at V and 2 bases at J; junction bases unmatched: 11. CDR3 size: 16 residues.

CDR3 in amino acids: CASSTTATYEQYF. The CDR3 bases are TGTGCCAGCAGTACAACAGCGACCTACGAGCAGTACTTC. The gene calls are TRBV27 and TRBJ2-7; D unclear. Trimming removed 5 bases from V and 2 bases from J, with 10 bases in between. The CDR3 runs to 13 residues. CDR1 is MNHEY and CDR2 is SMNVEV in the germline V gene (reference sequence).